These 12 T cell receptor beta chains were sequenced from one sample in a study of blood T cell repertoires in COVID-19. Libraries were prepared by immunoSEQ multiplex PCR; TCRdb keeps only in-frame clonotypes and omits some of them. Counted here are 200,000 to 300,000 clones, around nine tenths occurring once; the ten biggest clones make up 5.2%. The sequenced material came from peripheral blood. The source is a woman aged 55-70 years with COVID-19, enrolled during active disease.

The CDR3 coding sequence is TGTGCCAGCAGTTGGACTTTAACTAGCACAGATACGCAGTATTTT. Its protein product is CASSWTLTSTDTQYF. The chain recombines TRBV28 with TRBJ2-3; a weak D match, TRBD2 (5 bases). The length of the CDR3 is 15 residues. Per germline, CDR1 MDHEN and CDR2 SYDVKM. Trimming removed 4 bases from V and 0 bases from J, with 11 bases in between.

Of note for this clone: This same CDR3 is encoded by further DNA sequences in the sample. This chain links TRBV9 with TRBJ2-1; 8 positions agree with TRBD2. Per germline, CDR1 SGDLS and CDR2 YYNGEE. The CDR3 length is 15 residues. V lost 0 bases, J lost 6 bases, and 5 bases stayed unmatched. In DNA form, the CDR3 reads TGTGCCAGCAGCGTAGGATTAGCGGGATCCAATGAGCAGTTCTTC. Its protein is CASSVGLAGSNEQFF.

V and J are TRBV30 and TRBJ1-5; 7 positions agree with TRBD1. Germline CDR1 reads GTSNPN; CDR2 reads SVGIG (reference sequence). CDR3 length: 14 amino acids. The junction had 0 bases not matched to a gene; V was cut back by 1 base and J by 0 bases. CDR3 nucleotide sequence: TGTGCCTGGAGTGACAGGGGTAGCAATCAGCCCCAGCATTTT. Amino acids: CAWSDRGSNQPQHF.

The CDR3 loop is CSVGRGGGYTEAFF. The CDR3 DNA is TGCAGCGTTGGCCGGGGTGGGGGGTACACTGAAGCTTTCTTT. V and J are TRBV29-1 and TRBJ1-1; D might be TRBD1 (5 bases). V lost 4 bases and J lost 3, with 15 bases in between. Germline V gene lookup returns CDR1 SQVTM and CDR2 ANQGSEA. The CDR3 has 14 residues.

The CDR3 nucleotides read TGTGCCAGCAGCTTAAGCAGCGATAGACAGCCCCAGCATTTT. Its translation is CASSLSSDRQPQHF. This chain links TRBV7-8 with TRBJ1-5; D ambiguous. Trimming removed 2 bases at V and 7 bases at J, with 12 bases between. The CDR3 sequence is 14 residues long. Germline V CDR1 and CDR2: SGHVS, FQNEAQ.

The V call is TRBV15, the J call TRBJ1-2; 7 nucleotides line up with TRBD1. Germline V gene sequence: CDR1 LNHNV, CDR2 YYDKDF (reference sequence). The V and J ends lost 3 bases and 8 bases, in that order; junction bases with no gene match: 12. The CDR3 length is 15 residues. CDR3 amino acids: CATSREPVRGGGYTF. The CDR3 coding sequence is TGTGCCACCAGCAGGGAGCCAGTAAGAGGGGGCGGCTACACCTTC. The entire variable domain, with the rest obtained from reference TRBV15 and TRBJ1-2, is as follows: DAMVIQNPRYQVTQFGKPVTLSCSQTLNHNVMYWYQQKSSQAPKLLFHYYDKDFNNEADTPDNFQSRRPNTSFCFLDIRSPGLGDTAMYLCATSREPVRGGGYTFGSGTRLTVV.

The chain employs TRBV20-1 and TRBJ2-5; D gene unclear. Germline CDR1 DFQATT, CDR2 SNEGSKA (reference sequence). CDR3 length: 11 residues. V was pared by 3 bases and J by 5 bases, with 7 bases between. The CDR3 region has the DNA TGCAGTGCTAGTTACGGGGAGACCCAGTACTTC. Translating it yields CSASYGETQYF.

This chain links TRBV6-5 with TRBJ1-2, with D tentatively TRBD1 (6 bases). The CDR3 loop spans 13 amino acids. In germline, CDR1 is MNHEY, CDR2 SVGAGI. Between the trimmed V and J ends, which lost 10 bases and 6 bases, there was a span of 18 bases. This CDR3 is CATGRVGGHGYTF. The CDR3 DNA sequence: TGTGCCACCGGGAGGGTGGGGGGCCATGGCTACACCTTC.

The V gene is TRBV19, the J gene TRBJ2-2; tentatively, D is TRBD2 (6 bases). Trimming left V 5 bases short and J 4 bases short, with 8 bases between. The CDR3 extends over 13 amino acids. The germline CDR1 and CDR2 sequences are LNHDA and SQIVND (reference sequence). The CDR3 spells CASSGGITGELFF. The CDR3, as DNA: TGTGCCAGTAGTGGAGGGATCACCGGGGAGCTGTTTTTT.

The chain combines TRBV6-2 or TRBV6-3 with TRBJ2-5, with D possibly matching TRBD2 (5 bases). There are 13 residues in the CDR3. Trimming shortened V by 5 bases and J by 7 bases, and 14 bases separated the two germline ends. The germline V gene has CDR1 MNHEY and CDR2 SVGEGT. CDR3 residues: CASSPLAWGTQYF. CDR3 DNA sequence: TGTGCCAGCAGTCCCCTAGCTTGGGGGACCCAGTACTTC.

This chain links TRBV19 with TRBJ2-1; the D gene is possibly TRBD2 (5 bases). Per germline, CDR1 LNHDA and CDR2 SQIVND (reference sequence). The CDR3 loop spans 14 amino acids. The germline V and J ends were trimmed by 11 bases and 8 bases, with 22 bases remaining between them. The CDR3 loop reads CACSGQAGFDEQFF. The CDR3 DNA sequence: TGTGCCTGCAGCGGTCAGGCCGGTTTTGATGAGCAGTTCTTC.

CDR3 sequence (DNA): TGTGCCAGCAGTTACTCGGGACACACTCAAAACATTCAGTACTTC. This translates into CASSYSGHTQNIQYF. The chain uses TRBV6-5 and TRBJ2-4, with D possibly being TRBD1 (6 bases). Germline-derived CDR1 and CDR2 are MNHEY and SVGAGI. V lost 0 bases to trimming and J lost 5 bases, with 11 bases between them. CDR3 length equals 15 residues.